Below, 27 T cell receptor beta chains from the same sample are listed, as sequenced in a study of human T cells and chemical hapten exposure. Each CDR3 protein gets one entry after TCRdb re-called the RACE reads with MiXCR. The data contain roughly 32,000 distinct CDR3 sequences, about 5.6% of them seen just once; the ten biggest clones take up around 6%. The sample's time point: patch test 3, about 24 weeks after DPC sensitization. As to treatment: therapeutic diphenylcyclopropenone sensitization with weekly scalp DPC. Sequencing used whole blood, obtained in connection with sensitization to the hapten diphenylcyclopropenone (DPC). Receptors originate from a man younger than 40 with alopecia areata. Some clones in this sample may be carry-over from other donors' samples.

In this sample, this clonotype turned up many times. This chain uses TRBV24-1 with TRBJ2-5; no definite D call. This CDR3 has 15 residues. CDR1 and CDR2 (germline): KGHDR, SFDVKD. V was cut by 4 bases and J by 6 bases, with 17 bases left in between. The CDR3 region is CATSDSDFPGKTQYF. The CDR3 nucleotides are TGTGCCACCAGTGACTCGGATTTCCCTGGGAAGACCCAGTACTTC.

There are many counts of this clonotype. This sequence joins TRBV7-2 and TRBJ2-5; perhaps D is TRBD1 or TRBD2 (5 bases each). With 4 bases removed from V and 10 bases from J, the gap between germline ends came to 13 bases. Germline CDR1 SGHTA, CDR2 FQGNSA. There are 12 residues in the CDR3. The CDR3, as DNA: TGTGCCAGCAGCTCAGAGGGGAGCGGCCAGTACTTC. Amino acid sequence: CASSSEGSGQYF.

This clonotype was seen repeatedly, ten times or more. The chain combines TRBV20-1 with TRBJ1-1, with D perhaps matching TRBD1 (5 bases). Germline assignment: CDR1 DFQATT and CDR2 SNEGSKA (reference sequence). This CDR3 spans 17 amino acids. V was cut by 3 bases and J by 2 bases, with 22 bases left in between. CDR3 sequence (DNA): TGCAGTGCTAGCGGCGGGGAGGGGAGGACGGCCAACACTGAAGCTTTCTTT. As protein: CSASGGEGRTANTEAFF.

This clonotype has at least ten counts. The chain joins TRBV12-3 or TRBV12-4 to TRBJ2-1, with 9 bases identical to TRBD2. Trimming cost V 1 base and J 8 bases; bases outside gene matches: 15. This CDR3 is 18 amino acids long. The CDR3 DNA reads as TGTGCCAGCAGTTTAGGACTTCAGAGCGGGAGGCCCGTGGATGAGCAGTTCTTC. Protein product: CASSLGLQSGRPVDEQFF.

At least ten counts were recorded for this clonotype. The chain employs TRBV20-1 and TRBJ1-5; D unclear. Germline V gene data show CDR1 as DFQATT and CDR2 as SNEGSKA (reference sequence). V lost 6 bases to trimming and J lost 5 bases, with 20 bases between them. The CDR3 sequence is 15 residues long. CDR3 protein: CSAIGTALVDQPQHF. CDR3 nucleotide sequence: TGCAGTGCAATCGGAACAGCCCTGGTGGATCAGCCCCAGCATTTT.

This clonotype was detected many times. This chain's CDR3 is CSVSTGNTEAFF. The CDR3 nucleotides are TGCAGCGTCTCAACAGGGAACACTGAAGCTTTCTTT. This chain joins TRBV29-1 and TRBJ1-1; D possibly corresponds to TRBD1 (5 bases). The germline V gene has CDR1 SQVTM and CDR2 ANQGSEA. There are 12 residues in the CDR3. Trimming took off 6 bases at V and 1 base at J, with 9 bases between the two ends.

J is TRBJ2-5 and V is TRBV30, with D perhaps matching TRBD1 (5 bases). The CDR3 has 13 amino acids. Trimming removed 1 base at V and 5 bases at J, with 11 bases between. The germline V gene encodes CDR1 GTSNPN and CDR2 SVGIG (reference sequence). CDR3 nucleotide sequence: TGTGCCTGGAGTGAGGGGAATGCGGAGACCCAGTACTTC. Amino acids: CAWSEGNAETQYF. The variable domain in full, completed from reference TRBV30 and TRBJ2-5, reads SQTIHQWPATLVQPVGSPLSLECTVEGTSNPNLYWYRQAAGRGLQLLFYSVGIGQISSEVPQNLSASRPQDRQFILSSKKLLLSDSGFYLCAWSEGNAETQYFGPGTRLLVL.

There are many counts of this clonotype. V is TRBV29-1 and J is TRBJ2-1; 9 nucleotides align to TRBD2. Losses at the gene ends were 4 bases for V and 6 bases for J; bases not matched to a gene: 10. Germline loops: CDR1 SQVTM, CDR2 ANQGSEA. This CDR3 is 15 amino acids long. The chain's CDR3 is CSVGTSVSGINEQFF. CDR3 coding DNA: TGCAGCGTTGGGACTAGCGTGTCGGGCATCAATGAGCAGTTCTTC.

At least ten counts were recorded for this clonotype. The CDR3 DNA is TGTGCCAGCAGCTTCATCTCAGGGACAACTAATGAAAAACTGTTTTTT. This sequence encodes CASSFISGTTNEKLFF. The chain combines TRBV7-8 with TRBJ1-4; a possible D gene is TRBD1 (5 bases). Germline-derived CDR1 and CDR2 are SGHVS and FQNEAQ. The ends were cut back, 3 bases at V and 0 bases at J, with 11 bases in the middle. The CDR3 covers 16 residues.

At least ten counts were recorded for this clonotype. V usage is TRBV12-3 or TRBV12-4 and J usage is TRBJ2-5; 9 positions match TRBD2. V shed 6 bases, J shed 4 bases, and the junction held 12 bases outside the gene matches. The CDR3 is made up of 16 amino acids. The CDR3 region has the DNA TGTGCCAGCAGACCATATGAGCGGGAGGAGGTAGAGACCCAGTACTTC. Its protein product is CASRPYEREEVETQYF.

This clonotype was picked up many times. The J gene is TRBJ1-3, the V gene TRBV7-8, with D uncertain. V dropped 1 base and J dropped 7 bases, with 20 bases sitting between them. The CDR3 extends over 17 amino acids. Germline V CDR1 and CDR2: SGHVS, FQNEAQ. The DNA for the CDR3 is TGTGCCAGCAGCTTAGAATGGTCGTTGGGAGACGGGAACACCATATATTTT. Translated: CASSLEWSLGDGNTIYF.

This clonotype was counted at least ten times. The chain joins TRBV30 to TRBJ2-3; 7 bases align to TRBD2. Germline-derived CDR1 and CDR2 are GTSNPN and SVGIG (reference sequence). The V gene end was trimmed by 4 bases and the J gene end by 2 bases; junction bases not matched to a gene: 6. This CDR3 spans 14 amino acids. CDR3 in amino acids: CAWTSGTNTDTQYF. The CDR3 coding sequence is TGTGCCTGGACCTCCGGGACTAACACAGATACGCAGTATTTT.

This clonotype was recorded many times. This CDR3 reads CASSASGTENTGELFF. DNA of the CDR3: TGTGCCAGCAGCGCCTCCGGGACAGAGAACACCGGGGAGCTGTTTTTT. J is TRBJ2-2 and V is TRBV7-9; 7 bases line up with TRBD1. With 5 bases clipped from V and 1 base from J, the junction kept 7 bases outside the gene matches. In germline, CDR1 is SEHNR, CDR2 FQNEAQ (reference sequence). This CDR3 contains 16 residues.

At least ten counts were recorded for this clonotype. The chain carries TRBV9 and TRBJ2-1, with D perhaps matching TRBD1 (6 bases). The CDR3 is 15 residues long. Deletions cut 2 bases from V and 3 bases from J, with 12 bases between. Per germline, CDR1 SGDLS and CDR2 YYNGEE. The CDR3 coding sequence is TGTGCCAGCAGCGTTTTGGACAGTCTCTACAATGAGCAGTTCTTC. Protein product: CASSVLDSLYNEQFF.

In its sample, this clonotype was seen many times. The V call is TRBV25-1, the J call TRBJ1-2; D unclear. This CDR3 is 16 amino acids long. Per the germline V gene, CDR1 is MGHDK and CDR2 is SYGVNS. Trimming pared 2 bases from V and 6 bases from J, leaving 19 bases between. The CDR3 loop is CASSEGGSPLRDGYTF. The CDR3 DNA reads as TGTGCCAGCAGTGAAGGAGGCTCCCCACTTAGGGATGGCTACACCTTC.

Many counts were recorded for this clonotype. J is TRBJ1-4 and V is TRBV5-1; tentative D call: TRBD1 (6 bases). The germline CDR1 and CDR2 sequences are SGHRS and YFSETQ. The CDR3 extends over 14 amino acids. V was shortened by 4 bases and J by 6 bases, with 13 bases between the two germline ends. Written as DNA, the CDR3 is TGCGCCAGCAGCCCAGGGGCTTCGGATGAAAAACTGTTTTTT. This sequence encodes CASSPGASDEKLFF.

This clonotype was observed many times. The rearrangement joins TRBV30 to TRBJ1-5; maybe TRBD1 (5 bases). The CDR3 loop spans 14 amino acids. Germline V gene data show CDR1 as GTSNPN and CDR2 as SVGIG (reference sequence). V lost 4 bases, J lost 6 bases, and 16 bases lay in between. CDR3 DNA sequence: TGTGCCTGGAATACAGGTGGAATCGGTCAGCCCCAGCATTTT. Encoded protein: CAWNTGGIGQPQHF.

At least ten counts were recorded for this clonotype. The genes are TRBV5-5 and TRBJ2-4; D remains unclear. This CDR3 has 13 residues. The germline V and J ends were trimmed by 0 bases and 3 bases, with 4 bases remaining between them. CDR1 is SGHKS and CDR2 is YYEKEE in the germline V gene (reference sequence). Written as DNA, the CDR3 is TGTGCCAGCAGCTTGGTCGACAAAAACATTCAGTACTTC. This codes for CASSLVDKNIQYF.

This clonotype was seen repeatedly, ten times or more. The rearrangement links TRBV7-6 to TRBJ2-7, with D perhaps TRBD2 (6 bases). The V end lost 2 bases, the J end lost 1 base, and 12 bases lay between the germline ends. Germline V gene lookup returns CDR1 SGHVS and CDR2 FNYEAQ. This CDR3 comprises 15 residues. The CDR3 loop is CASSLLLGTSYEQYF. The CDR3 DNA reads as TGTGCCAGCAGCTTATTGCTCGGGACTTCCTACGAGCAGTACTTC.

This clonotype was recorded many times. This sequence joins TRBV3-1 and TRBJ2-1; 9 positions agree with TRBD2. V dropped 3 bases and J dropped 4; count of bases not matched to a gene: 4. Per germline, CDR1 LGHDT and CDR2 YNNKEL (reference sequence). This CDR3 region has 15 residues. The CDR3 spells CASSQGSGSYNEQFF. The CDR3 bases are TGTGCCAGCAGCCAGGGTAGCGGGAGTTACAATGAGCAGTTCTTC.

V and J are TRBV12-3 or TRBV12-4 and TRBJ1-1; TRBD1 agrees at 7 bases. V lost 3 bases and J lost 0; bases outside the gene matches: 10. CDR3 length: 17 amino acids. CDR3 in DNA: TGTGCCAGCAGTTTGGACAGGACAAGGAGTTTGAACACTGAAGCTTTCTTT. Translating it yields CASSLDRTRSLNTEAFF.

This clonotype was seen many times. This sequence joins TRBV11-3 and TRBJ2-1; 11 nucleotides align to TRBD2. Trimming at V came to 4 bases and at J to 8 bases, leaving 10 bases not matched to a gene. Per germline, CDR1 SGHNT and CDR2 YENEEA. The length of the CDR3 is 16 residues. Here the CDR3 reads CASSSRLAGGSDEQFF. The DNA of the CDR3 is TGTGCCAGCAGCTCTCGCCTAGCGGGGGGCTCCGATGAGCAGTTCTTC.

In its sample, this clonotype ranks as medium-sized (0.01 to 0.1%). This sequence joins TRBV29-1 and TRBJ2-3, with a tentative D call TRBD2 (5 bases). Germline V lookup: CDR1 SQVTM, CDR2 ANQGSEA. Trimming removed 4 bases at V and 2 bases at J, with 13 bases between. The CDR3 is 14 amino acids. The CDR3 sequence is CSVVAPSYTDTQYF. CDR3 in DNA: TGCAGCGTTGTAGCCCCTAGCTACACAGATACGCAGTATTTT.

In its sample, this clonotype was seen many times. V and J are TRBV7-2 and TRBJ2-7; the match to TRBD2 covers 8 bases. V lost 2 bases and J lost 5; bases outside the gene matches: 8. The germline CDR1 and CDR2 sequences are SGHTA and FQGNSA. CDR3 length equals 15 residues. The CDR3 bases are TGTGCCAGCAGCTTAAGGCGTGGACTAGCTGACGAGCAGTACTTC. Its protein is CASSLRRGLADEQYF. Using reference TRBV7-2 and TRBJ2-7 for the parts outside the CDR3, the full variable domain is GAGVSQSPSNKVTEKGKDVELRCDPISGHTALYWYRQSLGQGLEFLIYFQGNSAPDKSGLPSDRFSAERTGGSVSTLTIQRTQQEDSAVYLCASSLRRGLADEQYFGPGTRLTVT.

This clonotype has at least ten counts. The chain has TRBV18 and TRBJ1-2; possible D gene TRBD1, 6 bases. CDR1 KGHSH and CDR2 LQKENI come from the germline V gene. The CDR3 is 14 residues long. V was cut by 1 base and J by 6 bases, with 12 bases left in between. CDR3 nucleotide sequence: TGTGCCAGCTCACCACTGGGGGCGCGAGATGGCTACACCTTC. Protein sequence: CASSPLGARDGYTF.

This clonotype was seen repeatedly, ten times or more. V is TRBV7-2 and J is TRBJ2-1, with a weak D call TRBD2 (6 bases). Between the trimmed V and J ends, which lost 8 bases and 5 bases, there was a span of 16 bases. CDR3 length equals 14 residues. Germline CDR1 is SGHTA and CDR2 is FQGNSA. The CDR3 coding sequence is TGTGCCAGCGGTTCCCAGACTAGTCACAATGAGCAGTTCTTC. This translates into CASGSQTSHNEQFF.

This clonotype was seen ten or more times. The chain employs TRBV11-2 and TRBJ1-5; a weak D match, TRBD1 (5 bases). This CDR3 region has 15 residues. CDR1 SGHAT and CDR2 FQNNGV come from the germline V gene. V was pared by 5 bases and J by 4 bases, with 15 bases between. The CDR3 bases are TGTGCCAGCAGCCCCAATCCAGGGTGGAATCAGCCCCAGCATTTT. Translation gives CASSPNPGWNQPQHF. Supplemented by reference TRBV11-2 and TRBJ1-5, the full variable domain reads EAGVAQSPRYKIIEKRQSVAFWCNPISGHATLYWYQQILGQGPKLLIQFQNNGVVDDSQLPKDRFSAERLKGVDSTLKIQPAKLEDSAVYLCASSPNPGWNQPQHFGDGTRLSIL.